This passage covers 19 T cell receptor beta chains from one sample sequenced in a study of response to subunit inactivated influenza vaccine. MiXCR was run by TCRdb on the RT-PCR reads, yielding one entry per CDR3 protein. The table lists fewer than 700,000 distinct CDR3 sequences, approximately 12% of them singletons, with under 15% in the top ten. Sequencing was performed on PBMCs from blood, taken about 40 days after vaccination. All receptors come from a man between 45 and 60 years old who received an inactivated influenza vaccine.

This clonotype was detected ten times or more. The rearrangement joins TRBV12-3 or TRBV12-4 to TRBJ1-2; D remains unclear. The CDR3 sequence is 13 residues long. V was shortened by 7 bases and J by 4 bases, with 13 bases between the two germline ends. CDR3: CASNHGIFYGYTF. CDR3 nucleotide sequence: TGTGCCAGCAACCACGGGATTTTCTATGGCTACACCTTC.

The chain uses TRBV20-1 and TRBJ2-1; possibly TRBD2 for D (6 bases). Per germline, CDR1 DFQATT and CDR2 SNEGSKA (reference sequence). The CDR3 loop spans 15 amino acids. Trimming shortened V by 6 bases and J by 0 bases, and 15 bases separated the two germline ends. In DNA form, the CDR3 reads TGCAGTGCATGGGACTTAGGGAGCTCCTACAATGAGCAGTTCTTC. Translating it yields CSAWDLGSSYNEQFF.

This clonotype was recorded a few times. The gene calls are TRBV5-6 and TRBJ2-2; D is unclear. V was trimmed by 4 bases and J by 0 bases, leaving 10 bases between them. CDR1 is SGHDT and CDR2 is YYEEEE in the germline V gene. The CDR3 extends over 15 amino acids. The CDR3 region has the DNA TGTGCCAGCAGCCCGACACTTACGAACACCGGGGAGCTGTTTTTT. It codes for CASSPTLTNTGELFF.

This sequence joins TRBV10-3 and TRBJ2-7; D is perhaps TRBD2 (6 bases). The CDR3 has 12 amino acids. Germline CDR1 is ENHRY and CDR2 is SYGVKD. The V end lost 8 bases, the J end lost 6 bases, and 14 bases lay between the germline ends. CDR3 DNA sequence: TGTGCCATCGGATGGGGGGTAAGCGAGCAGTACTTC. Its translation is CAIGWGVSEQYF.

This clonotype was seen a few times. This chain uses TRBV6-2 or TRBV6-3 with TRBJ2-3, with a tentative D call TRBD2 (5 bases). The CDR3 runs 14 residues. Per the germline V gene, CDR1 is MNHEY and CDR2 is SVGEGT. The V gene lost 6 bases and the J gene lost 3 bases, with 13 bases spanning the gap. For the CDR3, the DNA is TGTGCCAGCAGAAGGCGGGCGGGTACAGATACGCAGTATTTT. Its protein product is CASRRRAGTDTQYF.

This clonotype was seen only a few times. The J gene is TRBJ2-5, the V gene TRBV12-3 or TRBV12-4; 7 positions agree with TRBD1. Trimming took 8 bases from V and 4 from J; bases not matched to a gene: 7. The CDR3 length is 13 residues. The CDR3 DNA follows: TGTGCCAGCTACACAGGGGTGGGAGAGACCCAGTACTTC. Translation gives CASYTGVGETQYF.

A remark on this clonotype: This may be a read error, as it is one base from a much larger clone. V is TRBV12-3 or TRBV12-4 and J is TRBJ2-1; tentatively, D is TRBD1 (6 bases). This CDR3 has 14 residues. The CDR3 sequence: CASTLGAGVGEHFF. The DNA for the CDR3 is TGTGCCAGCACCCTAGGGGCAGGGGTGGGTGAGCACTTCTTC.

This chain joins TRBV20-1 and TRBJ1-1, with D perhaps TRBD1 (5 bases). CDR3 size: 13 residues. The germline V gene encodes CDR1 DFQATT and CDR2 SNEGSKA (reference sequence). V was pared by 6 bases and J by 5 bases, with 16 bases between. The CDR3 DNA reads TGCAGTGCCAGTGCGAGGGGTCTAACTGAAGCTTTCTTT. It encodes CSASARGLTEAFF.

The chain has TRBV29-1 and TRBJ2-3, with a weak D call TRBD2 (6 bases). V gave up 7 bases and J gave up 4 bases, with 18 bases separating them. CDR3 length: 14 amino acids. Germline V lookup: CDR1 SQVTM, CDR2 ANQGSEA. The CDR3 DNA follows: TGCAGCGCCAGAACCCAGCGGAGGGCAGATACGCAGTATTTT. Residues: CSARTQRRADTQYF.

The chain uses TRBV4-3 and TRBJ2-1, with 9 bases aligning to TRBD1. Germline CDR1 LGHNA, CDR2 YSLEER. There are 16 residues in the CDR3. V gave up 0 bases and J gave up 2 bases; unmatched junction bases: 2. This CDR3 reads CASSQEGTGPYNEQFF. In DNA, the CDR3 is TGCGCCAGCAGCCAAGAAGGGACAGGGCCCTACAATGAGCAGTTCTTC.

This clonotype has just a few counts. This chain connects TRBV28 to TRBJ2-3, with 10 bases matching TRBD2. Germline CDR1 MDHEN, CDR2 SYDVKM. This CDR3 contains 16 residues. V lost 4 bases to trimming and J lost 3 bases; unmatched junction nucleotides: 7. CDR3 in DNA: TGTGCCAGCAGTTCACTAGCGGGATTTGGTACAGATACGCAGTATTTT. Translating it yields CASSSLAGFGTDTQYF.

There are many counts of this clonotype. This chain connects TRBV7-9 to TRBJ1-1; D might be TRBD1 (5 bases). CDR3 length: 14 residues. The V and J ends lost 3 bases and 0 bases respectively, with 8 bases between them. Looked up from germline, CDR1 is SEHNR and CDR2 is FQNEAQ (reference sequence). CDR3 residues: CASSLGPMNTEAFF. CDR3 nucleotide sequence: TGTGCCAGCAGCTTGGGACCGATGAACACTGAAGCTTTCTTT.

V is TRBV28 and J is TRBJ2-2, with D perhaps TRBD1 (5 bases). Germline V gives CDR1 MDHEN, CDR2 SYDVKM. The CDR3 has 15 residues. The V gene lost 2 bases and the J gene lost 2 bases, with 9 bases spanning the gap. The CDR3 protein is CASSLGHHNTGELFF. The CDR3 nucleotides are TGTGCCAGCAGTTTAGGACATCACAACACCGGGGAGCTGTTTTTT.

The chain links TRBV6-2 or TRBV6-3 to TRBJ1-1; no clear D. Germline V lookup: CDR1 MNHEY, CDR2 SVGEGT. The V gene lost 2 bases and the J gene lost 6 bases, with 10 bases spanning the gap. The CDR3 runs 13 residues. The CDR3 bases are TGTGCCAGCAGTTACGTCGGGGTGTCTGAAGCTTTCTTT. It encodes CASSYVGVSEAFF.

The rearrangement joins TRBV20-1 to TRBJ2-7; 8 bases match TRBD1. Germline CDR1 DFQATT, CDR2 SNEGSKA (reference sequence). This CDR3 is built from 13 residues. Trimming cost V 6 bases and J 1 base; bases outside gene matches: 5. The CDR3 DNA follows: TGCAGTGCCGCCGGGACAGGTTCCTACGAGCAGTACTTC. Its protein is CSAAGTGSYEQYF.

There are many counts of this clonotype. This chain's CDR3 is CASSIASGTGIYEQYF. The CDR3 nucleotides read TGCGCCAGCAGCATAGCGAGTGGGACAGGGATCTACGAGCAGTACTTC. The chain joins TRBV4-1 to TRBJ2-7; 9 nucleotides align to TRBD1. The V gene's germline CDR1 is MGHRA and CDR2 YSYEKL. The CDR3 length is 16 residues. Trimming cost V 5 bases and J 3 bases; bases outside gene matches: 11.

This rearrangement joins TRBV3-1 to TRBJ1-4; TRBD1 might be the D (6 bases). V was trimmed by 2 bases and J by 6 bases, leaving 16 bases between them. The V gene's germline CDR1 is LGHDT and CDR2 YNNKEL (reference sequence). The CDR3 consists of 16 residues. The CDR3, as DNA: TGTGCCAGCAGCCAACCCGCAGGGGCGAGTGATGAAAAACTGTTTTTT. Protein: CASSQPAGASDEKLFF.

The CDR3 spells CASSLESGRRGYEQYF. CDR3 sequence (DNA): TGTGCCAGCAGCTTGGAAAGCGGGAGGCGGGGGTACGAGCAGTACTTC. The chain uses TRBV7-8 and TRBJ2-7; 9 bases align to TRBD2. The CDR3 contains 16 residues. Germline V CDR1 and CDR2: SGHVS, FQNEAQ. V lost 3 bases, J lost 4 bases, and 10 bases stayed unmatched.

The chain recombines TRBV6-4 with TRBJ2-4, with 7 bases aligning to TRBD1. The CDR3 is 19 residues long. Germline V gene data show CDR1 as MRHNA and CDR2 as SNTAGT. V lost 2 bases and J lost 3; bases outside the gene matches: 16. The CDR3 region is CASSDRQGFGVAVKNIQYF. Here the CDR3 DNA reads TGTGCCAGCAGTGACCGACAGGGATTCGGTGTCGCTGTCAAAAACATTCAGTACTTC.